This record looks at one T cell receptor (beta chain) sequence and its context. Those enrolled in Seattle joined during active infection and were followed longitudinally afterward. Authors' methods: The authors estimated nucleated cell counts from reference gene primer amplification. Data came from immunoSEQ multiplex PCR; TCRdb stores just in-frame clones and leaves some out. That table furnishes V, J and clone size, whereas the DNA furnished D and trimming. The sample includes 150,000 to 180,000 clones, roughly 80% of them seen just once. This sample was included in a study of blood T cell repertoires in COVID-19. Study background: Donors in the United States, Italy and Spain gave samples during acute or convalescent COVID-19.

Trimming shortened V by 5 bases and J by 2 bases, and 14 bases separated the two germline ends. This CDR3 has 14 residues. Germline lookup yields CDR1 SGHKS and CDR2 YYEKEE (reference sequence). The receptor's source is a woman aged 55-69 years with COVID-19, enrolled during active disease. The J gene is TRBJ2-7, the V gene TRBV5-5; tentatively, D is TRBD1 (5 bases). Source material: peripheral blood. The CDR3 spells CASRGHLGAYEQYF. The DNA for the CDR3 is TGTGCCAGCAGGGGGCATCTAGGAGCCTACGAGCAGTACTTC.